This is a list of T cell receptor beta chains from one sample in a study of cytomegalovirus exposure and HLA in healthy donors. Clones were sequenced by immunoSEQ multiplex PCR, and TCRdb holds only the in-frame ones, with some missing. This sample's table reports approximately 110,000 clones. Sequencing was carried out using PBMCs. These receptors were taken from a middle-aged man in good health and CMV-seronegative. Each CDR3 is given with its conserved first and last residue. D genes are given only for firm matches.

J gene,D gene,V gene,CDR3 protein,CDR3 DNA
TRBJ1-5,NA,TRBV28,CASSPRTGQPQHF,TGTGCCAGCAGTCCCCGGACGGGACAGCCCCAGCATTTT
TRBJ2-1,TRBD1,TRBV15,CATSRAIGDRGPGSYNEQFF,TGTGCCACCAGCAGAGCTATCGGGGACAGGGGCCCAGGCTCCTACAATGAGCAGTTCTTC
TRBJ1-1,TRBD1,TRBV29-1,CSLWDRGHTEAFF,TGCAGCTTGTGGGACAGGGGGCATACTGAAGCTTTCTTT
TRBJ1-5,NA,TRBV27,CASSLFARVRQPQHF,TGTGCCAGCAGTTTATTCGCCAGGGTGAGGCAGCCCCAGCATTTT
TRBJ2-6,TRBD1,TRBV5-6,CASNVPGQGTAGGANVLTF,TGTGCCAGCAACGTCCCGGGACAGGGGACGGCGGGGGGGGCCAACGTCCTGACTTTC
TRBJ2-1,NA,TRBV13,CASSPGGEQFF,TGTGCCAGCAGCCCGGGTGGTGAGCAGTTCTTC
TRBJ1-1,TRBD1,TRBV6-4,CASSERTGMNTEAFF,TGTGCCAGCAGTGAGAGGACAGGGATGAACACTGAAGCTTTCTTT
TRBJ2-2,NA,TRBV7-8,CASSNRQGRNTGELFF,TGTGCCAGCAGCAATCGCCAGGGCAGAAACACCGGGGAGCTGTTTTTT
TRBJ1-6,TRBD1,TRBV2,CASSAITGGNNSPLHF,TGTGCCAGCTCGGCTATAACAGGGGGGAATAATTCACCCCTCCACTTT
TRBJ1-6,NA,TRBV6-5,CASSYSGSSRDSPLHF,TGTGCCAGCAGTTACTCCGGGTCTTCCAGGGATTCACCCCTCCACTTT
TRBJ2-5,TRBD2,TRBV4-1,CASSQVSDGRAGGTQETQYF,TGCGCCAGCAGCCAAGTCTCGGACGGTCGAGCGGGAGGGACCCAAGAGACCCAGTACTTC